This T cell receptor (beta chain) comes out of a study of glioma-infiltrating T cells after dendritic cell vaccination. V shed 4 bases, J shed 6 bases, and the junction held 7 bases outside the gene matches. The CDR3 extends over 15 amino acids. CDR1 and CDR2 from the germline V gene are MNHNS and SASEGT. Libraries were prepared by immunoSEQ multiplex PCR; TCRdb keeps only in-frame clonotypes and omits some of them. The repertoire holds approximately 48,000 clones, with approximately 89% as singletons. Time point indicated: after dendritic cell vaccination, including at tumor progression/relapse. PBMC sampling occurred before vaccination, two weeks after the third dose, and at progression.

The clonotype was recovered from a human donor with glioblastoma. The rearrangement uses TRBV6-1 and TRBJ1-5, with TRBD1 identical over 9 bases. This specimen consisted of blood, obtained after dendritic cell vaccination. DNA for the CDR3: TGTGCCAGCAGTGTAGAACAGGGGGCGATTCAGCCCCAGCATTTT. As protein: CASSVEQGAIQPQHF.